The clone carrying this TCR beta chain was picked up a small number of times. For TCRbeta, the library was prepared with unique molecular identifiers. MiXCR, run by TCRdb on the PCR reads, gives a single entry per CDR3 protein. This sample has fewer than 550,000 distinct CDR3 sequences; 9.5% to 12% occur once, and the top ten carry 12% to 15%. V gave up 4 bases and J gave up 2 bases; unmatched junction bases: 8. This CDR3 region has 16 residues. CDR1 LGHDT and CDR2 YNNKEL come from the germline V gene (reference sequence). The record originates from a study of T-cell reconstitution after alpha-beta-depleted transplantation in children.

Sequencing was performed on PBMCs, mostly from graft donor cells, taken 180 days after TCRalphabeta/CD19-depleted stem cell transplant. The chain has TRBV3-1 and TRBJ1-1; 9 bases fit TRBD1. The TCR originated in a female patient under 10 years old who had a stem cell transplant for aplastic anemia, so the T cells may come from the graft donor. The CDR3 DNA reads as TGTGCCAGCAGCCCGAGGACAGGGGCCGGAAACACTGAAGCTTTCTTT. Translation gives CASSPRTGAGNTEAFF. Combining the CDR3 with reference TRBV3-1 and TRBJ1-1 gives the whole variable domain DTAVSQTPKYLVTQMGNDKSIKCEQNLGHDTMYWYKQDSKKFLKIMFSYNNKELIINETVPNRFSPKSPDKAHLNLHINSLELGDSAVYFCASSPRTGAGNTEAFFGQGTRLTVV.